This TCR beta chain comes out of a study of blood T cells in healthy people across ages. Combining a sample-barcoded 5' primer with a J-beta primer mix, a second PCR ran for roughly 6 to 11 cycles. One entry per CDR3 protein, called by TCRdb with MiXCR from the 5' RACE reads. The sample records about 630,000 distinct CDR3 sequences, under 25% being singletons. The study's findings and limits: Expanded clonotype shifts may have been confounded, as the donors had an unknown CMV status. With age, beta diversity per million T cells declined roughly linearly, significantly by about 37.

The CDR3 consists of 16 residues. Germline CDR1 and CDR2: MGHRA and YSYEKL. The V end was cut by 0 bases, the J end by 8 bases, with 16 bases between. This clonotype was counted a few times. Its target is not known. The TCR originated in an older man in good health. Sample: blood. The chain is built from TRBV4-1 and TRBJ1-4, with D maybe TRBD1 (5 bases). CDR3 sequence reads: CASSQDRWGDGEKLFF. DNA of the CDR3: TGCGCCAGCAGCCAAGATAGGTGGGGGGATGGGGAAAAACTGTTTTTT.